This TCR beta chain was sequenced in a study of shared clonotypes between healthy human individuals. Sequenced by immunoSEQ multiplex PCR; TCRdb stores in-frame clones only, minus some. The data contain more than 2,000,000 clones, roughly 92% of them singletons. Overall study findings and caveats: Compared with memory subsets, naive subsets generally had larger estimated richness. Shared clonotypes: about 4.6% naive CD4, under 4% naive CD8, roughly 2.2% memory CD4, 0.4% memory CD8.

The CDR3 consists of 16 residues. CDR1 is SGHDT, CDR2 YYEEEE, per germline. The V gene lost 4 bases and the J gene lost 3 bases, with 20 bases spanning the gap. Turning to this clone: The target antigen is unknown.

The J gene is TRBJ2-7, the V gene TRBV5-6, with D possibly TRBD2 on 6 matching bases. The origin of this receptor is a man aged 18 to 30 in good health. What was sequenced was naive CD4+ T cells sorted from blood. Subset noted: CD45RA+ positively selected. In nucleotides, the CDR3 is TGTGCCAGCAGCACCTTACAGCCGGGGGTTATCTACGAGCAGTACTTC. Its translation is CASSTLQPGVIYEQYF.